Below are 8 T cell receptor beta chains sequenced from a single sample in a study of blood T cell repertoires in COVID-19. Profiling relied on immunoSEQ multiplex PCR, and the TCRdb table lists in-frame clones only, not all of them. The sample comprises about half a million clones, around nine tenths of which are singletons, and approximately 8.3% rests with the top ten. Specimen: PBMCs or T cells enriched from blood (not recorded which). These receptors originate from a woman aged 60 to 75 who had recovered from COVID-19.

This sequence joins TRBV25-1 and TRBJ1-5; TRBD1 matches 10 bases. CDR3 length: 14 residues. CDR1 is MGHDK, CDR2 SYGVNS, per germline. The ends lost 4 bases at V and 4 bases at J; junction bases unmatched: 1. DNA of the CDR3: TGTGCCAGCAGTGGGACAGGGGGGAATCAGCCCCAGCATTTT. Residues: CASSGTGGNQPQHF.

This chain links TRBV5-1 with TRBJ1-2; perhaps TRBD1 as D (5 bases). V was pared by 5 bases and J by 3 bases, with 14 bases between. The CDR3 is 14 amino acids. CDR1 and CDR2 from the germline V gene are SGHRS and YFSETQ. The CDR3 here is CASRTWGADYGYTF. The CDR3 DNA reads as TGCGCCAGCAGGACCTGGGGCGCGGACTATGGCTACACCTTC. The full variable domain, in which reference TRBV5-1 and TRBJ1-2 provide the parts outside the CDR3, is KAGVTQTPRYLIKTRGQQVTLSCSPISGHRSVSWYQQTPGQGLQFLFEYFSETQRNKGNFPGRFSGRQFSNSRSEMNVSTLELGDSALYLCASRTWGADYGYTFGSGTRLTVV.

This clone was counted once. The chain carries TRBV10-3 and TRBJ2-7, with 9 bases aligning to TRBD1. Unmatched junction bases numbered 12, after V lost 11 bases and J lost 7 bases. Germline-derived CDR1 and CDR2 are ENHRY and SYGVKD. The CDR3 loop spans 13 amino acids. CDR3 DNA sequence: TGTGCCTCCCACACGGACAGGGGTGGGGAGCAGTACTTC. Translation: CASHTDRGGEQYF.

The CDR3 region is CASGTGLSEGTEAFF. The CDR3 DNA follows: TGTGCCAGTGGTACAGGTCTGAGTGAGGGCACTGAAGCTTTCTTT. The rearrangement joins TRBV19 to TRBJ1-1; weak D call: TRBD1 (5 bases). This CDR3 spans 15 amino acids. Trimming removed 8 bases from V and 4 bases from J, with 20 bases in between. Germline V gives CDR1 LNHDA, CDR2 SQIVND (reference sequence).

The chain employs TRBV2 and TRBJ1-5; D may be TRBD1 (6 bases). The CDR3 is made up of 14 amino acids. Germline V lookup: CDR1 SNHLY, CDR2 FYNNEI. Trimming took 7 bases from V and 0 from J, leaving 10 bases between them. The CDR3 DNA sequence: TGTGCCAGCACCAGGGGAAATAGCAATCAGCCCCAGCATTTT. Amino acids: CASTRGNSNQPQHF.

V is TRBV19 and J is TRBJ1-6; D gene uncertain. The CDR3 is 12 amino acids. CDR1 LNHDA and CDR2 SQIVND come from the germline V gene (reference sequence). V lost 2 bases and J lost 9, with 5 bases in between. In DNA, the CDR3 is TGTGCCAGTAGTATATCAGGTTCACCCCTCCACTTT. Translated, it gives CASSISGSPLHF.

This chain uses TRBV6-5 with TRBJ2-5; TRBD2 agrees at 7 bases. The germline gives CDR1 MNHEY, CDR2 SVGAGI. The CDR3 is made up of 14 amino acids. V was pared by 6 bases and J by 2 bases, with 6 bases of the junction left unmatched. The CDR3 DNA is TGTGCCAGCAGCTACGGGGGGACTCAAGAGACCCAGTACTTC. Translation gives CASSYGGTQETQYF.

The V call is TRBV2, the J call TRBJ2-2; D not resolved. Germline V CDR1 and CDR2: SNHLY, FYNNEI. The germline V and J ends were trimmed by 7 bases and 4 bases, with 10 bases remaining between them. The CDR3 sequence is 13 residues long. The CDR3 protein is CASNLGGTGELFF. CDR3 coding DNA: TGTGCCAGCAACCTAGGCGGCACCGGGGAGCTGTTTTTT.